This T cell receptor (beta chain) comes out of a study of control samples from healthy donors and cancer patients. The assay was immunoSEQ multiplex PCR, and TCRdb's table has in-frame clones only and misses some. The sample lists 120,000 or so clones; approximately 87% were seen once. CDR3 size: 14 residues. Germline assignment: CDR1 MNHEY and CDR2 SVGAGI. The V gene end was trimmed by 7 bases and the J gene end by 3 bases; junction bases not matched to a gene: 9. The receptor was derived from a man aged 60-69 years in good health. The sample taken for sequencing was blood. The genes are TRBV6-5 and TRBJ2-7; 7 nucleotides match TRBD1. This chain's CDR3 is CASTRAQGDYEQYF. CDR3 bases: TGTGCCAGCACCAGGGCTCAGGGGGACTACGAGCAGTACTTC.